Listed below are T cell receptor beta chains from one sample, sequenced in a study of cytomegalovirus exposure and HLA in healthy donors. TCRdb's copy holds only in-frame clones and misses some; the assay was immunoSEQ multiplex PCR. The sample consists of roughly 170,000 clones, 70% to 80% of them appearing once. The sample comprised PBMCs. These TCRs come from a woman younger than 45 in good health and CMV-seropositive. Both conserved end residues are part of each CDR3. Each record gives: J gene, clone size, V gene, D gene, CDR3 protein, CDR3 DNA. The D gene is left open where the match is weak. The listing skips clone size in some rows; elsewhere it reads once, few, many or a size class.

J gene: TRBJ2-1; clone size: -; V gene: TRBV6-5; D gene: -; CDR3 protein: CASSYGASAVDEQFF; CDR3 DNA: TGTGCCAGCAGTTACGGAGCTAGCGCCGTTGATGAGCAGTTCTTC
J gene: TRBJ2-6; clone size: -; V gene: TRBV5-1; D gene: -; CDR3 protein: CASRGAGFSGANVLTF; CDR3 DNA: TGCGCCAGCAGGGGAGCCGGGTTCTCTGGGGCCAACGTCCTGACTTTC
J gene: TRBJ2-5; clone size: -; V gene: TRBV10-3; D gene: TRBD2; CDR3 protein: CAISASSGRNQETQYF; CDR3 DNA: TGTGCCATCAGTGCCTCTAGCGGGAGGAACCAAGAGACCCAGTACTTC
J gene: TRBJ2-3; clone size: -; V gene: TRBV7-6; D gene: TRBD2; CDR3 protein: CASSLAQAGATDTQYF; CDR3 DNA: TGTGCCAGCAGCTTGGCCCAGGCGGGAGCCACAGATACGCAGTATTTT
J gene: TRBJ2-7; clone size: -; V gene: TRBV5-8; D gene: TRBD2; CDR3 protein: CASSLVYAGGGSYEQYF; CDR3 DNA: TGTGCCAGCAGCTTGGTGTATGCGGGGGGCGGCTCCTACGAGCAGTACTTC
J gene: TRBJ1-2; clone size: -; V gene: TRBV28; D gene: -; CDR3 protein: CASRLVQGSNYGYTF; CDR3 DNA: TGTGCCAGCAGGCTCGTGCAGGGTAGTAACTATGGCTACACCTTC
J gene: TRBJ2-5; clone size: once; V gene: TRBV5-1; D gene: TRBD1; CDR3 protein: CASSLRQGVETQYF; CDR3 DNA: TGCGCCAGCAGCTTGAGACAGGGTGTAGAGACCCAGTACTTC
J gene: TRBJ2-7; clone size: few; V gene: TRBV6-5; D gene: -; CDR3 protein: CASSRDSEQYF; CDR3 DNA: TGTGCCAGCAGCCGAGACAGCGAGCAGTACTTC
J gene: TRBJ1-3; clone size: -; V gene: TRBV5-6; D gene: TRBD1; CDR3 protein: CASSLYGTGNLAGNTIYF; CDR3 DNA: TGTGCCAGCAGCTTGTACGGGACAGGCAACTTAGCCGGAAACACCATATATTTT
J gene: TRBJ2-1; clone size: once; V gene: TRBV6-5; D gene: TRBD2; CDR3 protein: CASSSPTSGRNEQFF; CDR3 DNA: TGTGCCAGCAGTTCCCCGACTAGCGGCCGTAATGAGCAGTTCTTC
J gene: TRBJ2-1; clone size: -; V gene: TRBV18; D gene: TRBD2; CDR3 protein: CASSPNAGTSDEQFF; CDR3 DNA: TGTGCCAGCTCACCTAATGCCGGGACTAGCGATGAGCAGTTCTTC
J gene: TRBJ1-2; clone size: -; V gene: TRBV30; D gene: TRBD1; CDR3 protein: CAWSAPAGGLYGYTF; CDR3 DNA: TGTGCCTGGAGTGCCCCCGCAGGGGGCCTCTATGGCTACACCTTC
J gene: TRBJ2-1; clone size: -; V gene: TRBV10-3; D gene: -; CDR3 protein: CAISWGEGSGEQFF; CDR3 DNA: TGTGCCATCAGTTGGGGAGAGGGTTCGGGTGAGCAGTTCTTC
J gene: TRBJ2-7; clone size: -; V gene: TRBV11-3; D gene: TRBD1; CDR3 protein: CASQRDRASSYEQYF; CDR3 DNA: TGTGCCAGCCAAAGGGACAGGGCAAGCTCCTACGAGCAGTACTTC
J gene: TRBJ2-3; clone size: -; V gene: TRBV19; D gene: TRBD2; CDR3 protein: CASSIGTSGRQDTQYF; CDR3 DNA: TGTGCCAGTAGTATAGGGACTAGCGGGAGACAAGATACGCAGTATTTT
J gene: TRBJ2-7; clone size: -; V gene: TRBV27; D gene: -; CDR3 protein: CASSFAGEGAYEQYF; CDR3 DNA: TGTGCCAGCAGTTTCGCGGGGGAGGGGGCCTACGAGCAGTACTTC
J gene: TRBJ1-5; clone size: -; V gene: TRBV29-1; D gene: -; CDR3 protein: CSVGSQGQPQHF; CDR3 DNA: TGCAGCGTTGGTAGTCAGGGACAGCCCCAGCATTTT